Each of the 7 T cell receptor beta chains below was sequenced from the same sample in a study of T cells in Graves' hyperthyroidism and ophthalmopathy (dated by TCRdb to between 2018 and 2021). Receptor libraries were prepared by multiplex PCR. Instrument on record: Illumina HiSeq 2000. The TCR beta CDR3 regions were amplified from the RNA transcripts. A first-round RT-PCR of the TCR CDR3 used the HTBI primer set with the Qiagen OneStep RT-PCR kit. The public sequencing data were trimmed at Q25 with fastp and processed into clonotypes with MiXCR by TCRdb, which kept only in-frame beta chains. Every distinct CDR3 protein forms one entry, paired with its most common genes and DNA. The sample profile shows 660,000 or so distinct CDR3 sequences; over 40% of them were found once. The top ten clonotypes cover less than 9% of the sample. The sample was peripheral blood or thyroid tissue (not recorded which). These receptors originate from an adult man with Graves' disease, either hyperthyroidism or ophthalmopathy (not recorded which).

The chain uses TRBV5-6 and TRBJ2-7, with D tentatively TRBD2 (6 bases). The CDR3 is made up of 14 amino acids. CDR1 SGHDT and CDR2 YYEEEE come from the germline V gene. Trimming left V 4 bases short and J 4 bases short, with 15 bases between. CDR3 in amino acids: CASSLREAGYEQYF. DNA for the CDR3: TGTGCCAGCAGCCTCAGGGAGGCGGGTTACGAGCAGTACTTC.

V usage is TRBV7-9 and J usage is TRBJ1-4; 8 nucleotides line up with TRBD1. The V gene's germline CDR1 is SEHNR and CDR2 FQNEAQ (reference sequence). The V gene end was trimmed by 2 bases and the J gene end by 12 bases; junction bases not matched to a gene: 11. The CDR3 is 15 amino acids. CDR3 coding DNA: TGTGCCAGCAGCTTAAGTCAGGGGGCGGTTAGGGAACTGTTTTTT. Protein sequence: CASSLSQGAVRELFF.

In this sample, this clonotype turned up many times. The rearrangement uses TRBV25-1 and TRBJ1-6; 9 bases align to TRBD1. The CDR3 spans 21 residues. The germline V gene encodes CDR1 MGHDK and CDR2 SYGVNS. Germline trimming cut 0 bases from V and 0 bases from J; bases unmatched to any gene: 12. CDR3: CASSEYGRQGEWSSYNSPLHF. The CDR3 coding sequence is TGTGCCAGCAGTGAATATGGGCGACAGGGGGAATGGAGCTCCTATAATTCACCCCTCCACTTT.

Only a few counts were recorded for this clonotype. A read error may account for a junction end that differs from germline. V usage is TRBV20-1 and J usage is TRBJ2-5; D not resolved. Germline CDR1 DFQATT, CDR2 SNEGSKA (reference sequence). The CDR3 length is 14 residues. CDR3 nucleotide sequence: TGCAATGCTAGAGGCGTGCAGGTGGGAGAGACCCAGTACTTC. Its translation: CNARGVQVGETQYF.

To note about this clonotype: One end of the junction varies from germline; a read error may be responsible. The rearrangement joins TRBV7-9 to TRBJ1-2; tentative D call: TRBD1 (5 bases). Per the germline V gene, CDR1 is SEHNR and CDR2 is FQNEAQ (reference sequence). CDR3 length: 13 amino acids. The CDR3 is CASSFQGTYGYTF. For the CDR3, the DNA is TGCGCCAGCAGCTTTCAGGGAACCTATGGCTACACCTTC.

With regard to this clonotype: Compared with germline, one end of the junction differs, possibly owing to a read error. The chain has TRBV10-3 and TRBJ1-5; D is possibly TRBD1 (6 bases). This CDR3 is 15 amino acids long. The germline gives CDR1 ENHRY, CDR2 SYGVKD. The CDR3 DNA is TGTGCCAGCAGTTACTCGAAGCAGGGGAATCAGCCCCAGCATTTT. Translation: CASSYSKQGNQPQHF.

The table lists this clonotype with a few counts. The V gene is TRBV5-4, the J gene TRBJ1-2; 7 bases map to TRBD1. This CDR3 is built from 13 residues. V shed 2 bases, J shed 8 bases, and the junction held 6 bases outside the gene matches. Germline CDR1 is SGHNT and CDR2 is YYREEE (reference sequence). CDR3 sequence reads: CASSFDRVGGYTF. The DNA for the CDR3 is TGTGCCAGCAGCTTTGACAGGGTTGGGGGCTACACCTTC.